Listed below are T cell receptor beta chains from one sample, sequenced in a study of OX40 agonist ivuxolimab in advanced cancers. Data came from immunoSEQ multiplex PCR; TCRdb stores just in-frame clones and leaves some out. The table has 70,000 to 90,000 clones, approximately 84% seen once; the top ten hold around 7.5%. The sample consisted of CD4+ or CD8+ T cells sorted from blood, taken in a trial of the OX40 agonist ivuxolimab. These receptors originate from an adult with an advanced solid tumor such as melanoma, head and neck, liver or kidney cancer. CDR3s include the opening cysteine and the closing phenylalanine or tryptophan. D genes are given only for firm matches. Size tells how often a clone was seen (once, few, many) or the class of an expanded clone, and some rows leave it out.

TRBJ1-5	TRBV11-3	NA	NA	TGTGCCAGCAGCTTAGGGGATAGGGGATTGGGTCAGCCCCAGCATTTT	CASSLGDRGLGQPQHF
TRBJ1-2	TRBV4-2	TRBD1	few	TGTGCCAGCAGCCAAGATCAAGGGGGCGCCTATGGCTACACCTTC	CASSQDQGGAYGYTF
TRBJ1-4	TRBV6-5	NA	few	TGTGCCAGCACCCTTTCCCTCGATGCATCGGAAAAACTGTTTTTT	CASTLSLDASEKLFF
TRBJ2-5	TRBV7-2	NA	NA	TGTGCCAGCAGCTTCTCCACAAAATCCAAGGCCCAGTACTTC	CASSFSTKSKAQYF
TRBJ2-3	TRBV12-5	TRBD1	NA	TGTGCTAGTGGGCCGGACAGGGGTACGCAGTATTTT	CASGPDRGTQYF
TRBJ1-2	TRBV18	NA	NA	TGTGCCAGCTCACCATCAGTGGTGCGGTACGGCTACACCTTC	CASSPSVVRYGYTF
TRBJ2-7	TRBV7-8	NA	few	TGTGCCAGCAGCCACACAGGCCCCTACGAGCAGTACTTC	CASSHTGPYEQYF
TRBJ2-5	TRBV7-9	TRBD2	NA	TGTGCCAGCAGCCCCTGGTGGGGGAGGGTGATGGGAGAGACCCAGTACTTC	CASSPWWGRVMGETQYF
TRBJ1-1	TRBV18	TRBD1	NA	TGTGCCAGCTCACCCCCCGGGACAGGGTTGAACACTGAAGCTTTCTTT	CASSPPGTGLNTEAFF
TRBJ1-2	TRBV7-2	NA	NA	TGTGCCAGCAGCCCAACCCGGGGGCCAGGGAAATCGTATGGCTACACCTTC	CASSPTRGPGKSYGYTF
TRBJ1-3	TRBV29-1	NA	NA	TGCAGCGTTGCACAGGGCCGCTCTGGAAACACCATATATTTT	CSVAQGRSGNTIYF
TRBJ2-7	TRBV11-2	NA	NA	TGTGCCAGCAGCTTTAGCTGGCAGACCTACGAGCAGTACTTC	CASSFSWQTYEQYF
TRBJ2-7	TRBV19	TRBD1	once	TGTGCCAGTAGCCTACAGGGGTCGGACGAGCAGTACTTC	CASSLQGSDEQYF
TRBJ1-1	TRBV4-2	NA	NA	TGTGCCAGCAGCCTTTTCGGACCGGCGAACACTGAAGCTTTCTTT	CASSLFGPANTEAFF
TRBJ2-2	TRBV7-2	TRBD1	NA	TGTGCCAGCAGCTTATTGGGACAGGGGAGCACCGGGGAGCTGTTTTTT	CASSLLGQGSTGELFF
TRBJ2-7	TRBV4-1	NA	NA	TGCGCCAGCAGCCAAGATCAGGCCAGCGGAGGTACTGAGCAGTACTTC	CASSQDQASGGTEQYF
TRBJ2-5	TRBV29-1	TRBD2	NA	TGCAGCGCCCGGCTAGCGGAGGGGAGGCAAGAGACCCAGTACTTC	CSARLAEGRQETQYF
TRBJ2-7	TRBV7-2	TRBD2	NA	TGTGCCAGCAGCTCACGGGCTCGTAGCGGGAGCCACGAGCAGTACTTC	CASSSRARSGSHEQYF
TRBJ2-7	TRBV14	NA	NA	TGTGCCAGCAGCCAGCTGGACACATTCAACCCCTACGAGCAGTACTTC	CASSQLDTFNPYEQYF
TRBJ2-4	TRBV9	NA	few	TGTGCCAGCAGCGACGGTAACATTCAGTACTTC	CASSDGNIQYF
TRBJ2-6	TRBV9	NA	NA	TGTGCCAGCAGCGTCAACACTGGGGCCAACGTCCTGACTTTC	CASSVNTGANVLTF
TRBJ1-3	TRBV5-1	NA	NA	TGCGCCAGCAGCTTGGCAGGACAGCTCACAGGAAACACCATATATTTT	CASSLAGQLTGNTIYF
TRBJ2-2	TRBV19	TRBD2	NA	TGTGCCAGTAGTATAGGTCCCTTGGCGGGGGGCAACACCGGGGAGCTGTTTTTT	CASSIGPLAGGNTGELFF
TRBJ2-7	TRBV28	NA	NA	TGTGCCAGCAGTTTAAGGCGGGATCACACCGTACAGTACTTC	CASSLRRDHTVQYF
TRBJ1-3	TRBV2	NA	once	TGTGCCAGCAGTGTTGGCACCGGAAACACCATATATTTT	CASSVGTGNTIYF
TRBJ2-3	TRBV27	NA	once	TGTGCCAGCAGGAAAGGGGTTTGGGGGGATACGCAGTATTTT	CASRKGVWGDTQYF
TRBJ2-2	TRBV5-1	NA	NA	TGCGCCAGCAGCTTCTCGACAGGATTAATTCCCGGGGAGCTGTTTTTT	CASSFSTGLIPGELFF
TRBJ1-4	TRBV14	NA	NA	TGTGCCAGCAGCCAAGAGGGTCCCATAACAACTAATGAAAAACTGTTTTTT	CASSQEGPITTNEKLFF
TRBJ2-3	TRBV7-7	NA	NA	TGTGCTAGCAGCGGTGGGACACTATGGGATACGCAGTATTTT	CASSGGTLWDTQYF
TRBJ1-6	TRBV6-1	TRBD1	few	TGTGCCAGCAGGACAGGGGGCGCGTCTGGACCCCTCCACTTT	CASRTGGASGPLHF
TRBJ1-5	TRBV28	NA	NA	TGTGCCAGCAGTGGGGAGGTTGGGTATAGCAATCAGCCCCAGCATTTT	CASSGEVGYSNQPQHF
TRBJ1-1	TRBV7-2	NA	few	TGTGCCAGCAGCTGGACGGTGAACACTGAAGCTTTCTTT	CASSWTVNTEAFF
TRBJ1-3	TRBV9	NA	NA	TGTGCCAGCAGCGTAGAATTCAGTACGGGAAACACCATATATTTT	CASSVEFSTGNTIYF